This T cell receptor (beta chain) was identified during a study of siplizumab effects on memory and regulatory T cells. Responder and stimulator cells in the mixed lymphocyte reaction were cultured together for more than 5 days at 37°C. Note on this clone: Its antigen remains unidentified.

Per individual sample, around 9.1 x 10^4 TCR templates were assayed. Produced via immunoSEQ multiplex PCR; TCRdb's table is partial and in-frame only. Seen here are 10,000 or so clones, around 45% observed once, and the top ten hold approximately 23%. The sequenced material came from CFSE-low (dividing) CD4+ T cells sorted from an allogeneic mixed lymphocyte reaction. This TCR came from a human donor in good health; the cells came from an allogeneic mixed lymphocyte reaction.

The chain's CDR3 is CASSLTSLETETQYF. The CDR3 nucleotides are TGTGCCAGCAGTCTAACCAGCCTTGAAACAGAGACCCAGTACTTC. The genes are TRBV27 and TRBJ2-5, with D hard to call. Trimming cost V 5 bases and J 4 bases, with 17 bases left between them. Germline CDR1 reads MNHEY; CDR2 reads SMNVEV (reference sequence). This CDR3 is 15 amino acids long.